The clone carrying this T cell receptor beta chain was observed once. Its antigen is currently unknown. This CDR3 contains 14 residues. CDR1 and CDR2 (germline): LNHNV, YYDKDF (reference sequence). V shed 4 bases and J 3 bases; nucleotides not matched to a gene: 3. This specimen belongs to a study of T-cell memory formation after mild COVID-19. Overall study results and limits: Nothing showed for sure that second-wave clones peaking on day 37 were SARS-CoV-2 specific. Clones that contracted from day 15 to 85 were balanced CD4/CD8, while later expanders leaned CD4+.

TCRdb re-called the 5' RACE reads through MiXCR, storing one row per CDR3 protein. The sample includes tens of thousands of distinct CDR3 sequences, around 17% of them seen just once. Sequencing was done on a sample of PBMCs or a T cell subset sorted from them (not recorded which). The V call is TRBV15, the J call TRBJ1-2; 9 bases agree with TRBD1. This sequence originates from an adult woman who had mild COVID-19 (a few samples of this study predate the infection). Cell type and time point are not known. The CDR3 nucleotides read TGTGCCACCAGCACGACAGGGGGACACTATGGCTACACCTTC. Protein product: CATSTTGGHYGYTF.